This entry features one T cell receptor beta chain sequence. This sample was included in a study of shared clonotypes between healthy human individuals. The CDR3 extends over 14 amino acids. The assay was immunoSEQ multiplex PCR, and TCRdb's table has in-frame clones only and misses some. The sample lists 400,000 to 600,000 clones; about 85% were seen once. Sequenced material: PBMCs. This chain uses TRBV21-1 with TRBJ2-7; the table calls TRBD1, which could not be checked here. TRBV21-1 is marked as a pseudogene. This sequence was found in a woman aged 40-49 years in good health. Some clones in this sample may be carry-over from other donors' samples. CDR3 nucleotides: TGTGCCAGCAGCAAGGGGACAGGACCATACGAGCAGTACTTC. It encodes CASSKGTGPYEQYF.